The 10 T cell receptor beta chains in this list originate from one sample, sequenced in a study of shared clonotypes between healthy human individuals. Repertoires were generated with immunoSEQ multiplex PCR, while TCRdb's copy carries only in-frame clones and drops some. The sample has over 2 million clones; 85% to 95% are singletons. Sequenced material: naive CD4+ T cells from PBMCs. Indicated subset: CD45RA+ positively selected. The receptor set was obtained from a young man in good health. Some clones in this sample may be carry-over from other donors' samples.

V gene TRBV7-2 combines with J gene TRBJ1-2; D ambiguous. This CDR3 spans 15 amino acids. From germline, CDR1 is SGHTA and CDR2 FQGNSA. V was trimmed by 0 bases and J by 1 base, leaving 9 bases between them. The CDR3 protein is CASSLAQIINYGYTF. The CDR3 nucleotides read TGTGCCAGCAGCTTAGCCCAGATCATTAACTATGGCTACACCTTC.

The V call is TRBV7-6, the J call TRBJ2-3, with D unclear. Trimming pared 5 bases from V and 2 bases from J, leaving 8 bases between. Germline V lookup: CDR1 SGHVS, CDR2 FNYEAQ. The CDR3 spans 13 residues. The CDR3 loop is CASSPSFTDTQYF. CDR3 nucleotides: TGTGCCAGCAGCCCAAGCTTCACAGATACGCAGTATTTT.

As for this clone: Other nucleotide sequences from this sample produce the same CDR3. This chain links TRBV27 with TRBJ2-7; TRBD1 agrees at 12 bases. After removal of 1 base from V and 4 bases from J, the junction contained 2 bases not matched to a gene. CDR1 MNHEY and CDR2 SMNVEV come from the germline V gene (reference sequence). The CDR3 extends over 15 amino acids. DNA of the CDR3: TGTGCCAGCAGTTTATTGGGACAGGGGGCTTACGAGCAGTACTTC. It codes for CASSLLGQGAYEQYF.

The rearrangement uses TRBV21-1 and TRBJ1-5; TRBD1 is taken as the D call from the table, unchecked against the DNA. TRBV21-1 is a pseudogene. The CDR3 is made up of 15 amino acids. The CDR3 DNA is TGTGCCAGCAGCAAAGGGGGCAGGACAGGGCAGCCCCAGCATTTT. This codes for CASSKGGRTGQPQHF.

The chain uses TRBV7-8 and TRBJ1-5, with TRBD1 matching 7 bases. Germline V gene sequence: CDR1 SGHVS, CDR2 FQNEAQ. This CDR3 has 16 residues. Trimming took 0 bases from V and 6 from J; bases not matched to a gene: 8. CDR3: CASSLAPGQIGQPQHF. CDR3 bases: TGTGCCAGCAGCTTAGCCCCGGGACAGATCGGTCAGCCCCAGCATTTT.

This chain connects TRBV19 to TRBJ2-7, with TRBD1 as a possible D gene (6 bases). V lost 5 bases and J 2 bases, leaving 16 bases between the germline ends. The CDR3 sequence is 15 residues long. Per the germline V gene, CDR1 is LNHDA and CDR2 is SQIVND (reference sequence). CDR3 bases: TGTGCCAGTAGTCCCCCCTTGACAGGCGCCTACGAGCAGTACTTC. Protein product: CASSPPLTGAYEQYF.

The chain is built from TRBV14 and TRBJ2-7, with 13 positions matching TRBD2. V was pared by 4 bases and J by 4 bases, with 13 bases of the junction left unmatched. Per the germline V gene, CDR1 is SGHDN and CDR2 is FVKESK. CDR3 length: 18 amino acids. The CDR3 reads CASSPITSGRAGEYEQYF. CDR3 nucleotides: TGTGCCAGCAGCCCCATAACTAGCGGGAGGGCCGGGGAGTACGAGCAGTACTTC.

V is TRBV11-1 and J is TRBJ1-4; tentatively, D is TRBD1 (6 bases). The CDR3 is made up of 16 amino acids. The germline V gene has CDR1 SGHAT and CDR2 FQDESV (reference sequence). V was trimmed by 5 bases and J by 8 bases, leaving 21 bases between them. In DNA, the CDR3 is TGTGCCAGCAGCCACCCCTTGGGGCAGGGGAAGGAAAAACTGTTTTTT. Protein: CASSHPLGQGKEKLFF. The full variable domain, with the rest looked up from reference TRBV11-1 and TRBJ1-4, is EAEVAQSPRYKITEKSQAVAFWCDPISGHATLYWYRQILGQGPELLVQFQDESVVDDSQLPKDRFSAERLKGVDSTLKIQPAELGDSAMYLCASSHPLGQGKEKLFFGSGTQLSVL.

The chain joins TRBV5-1 to TRBJ2-1; 9 bases are shared with TRBD1. The CDR3 covers 15 residues. V trimming: 6 bases; J trimming: 1 base; junction bases outside the gene matches: 5. Germline loops: CDR1 SGHRS, CDR2 YFSETQ. CDR3 DNA sequence: TGCGCCAGCAAAGAGACAGGGGGTTCCTACAATGAGCAGTTCTTC. Translating it yields CASKETGGSYNEQFF.

The V and J genes are TRBV7-7 and TRBJ2-1; maybe TRBD1 (6 bases). This CDR3 is built from 14 residues. Germline V gives CDR1 SSHAT, CDR2 FNYEAQ (reference sequence). The germline V and J ends were trimmed by 2 bases and 6 bases, with 11 bases remaining between them. CDR3 nucleotides: TGTGCCAGCAGCTTATCAGGGGTCGGCAATGAGCAGTTCTTC. Encoded protein: CASSLSGVGNEQFF.